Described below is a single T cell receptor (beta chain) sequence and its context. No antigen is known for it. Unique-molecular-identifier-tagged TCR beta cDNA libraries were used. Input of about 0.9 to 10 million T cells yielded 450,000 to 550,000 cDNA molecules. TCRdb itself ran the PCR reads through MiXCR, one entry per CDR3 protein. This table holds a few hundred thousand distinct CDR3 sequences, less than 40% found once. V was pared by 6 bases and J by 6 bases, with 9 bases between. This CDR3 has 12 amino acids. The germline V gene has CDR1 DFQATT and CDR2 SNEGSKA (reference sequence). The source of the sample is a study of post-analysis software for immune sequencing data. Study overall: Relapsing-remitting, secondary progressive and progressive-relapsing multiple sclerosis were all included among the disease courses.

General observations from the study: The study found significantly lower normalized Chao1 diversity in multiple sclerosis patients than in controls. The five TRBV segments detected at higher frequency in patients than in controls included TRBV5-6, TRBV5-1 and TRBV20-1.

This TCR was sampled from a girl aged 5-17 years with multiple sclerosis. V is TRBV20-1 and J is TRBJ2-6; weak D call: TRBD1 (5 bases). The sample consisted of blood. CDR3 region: CSALGPANVLTF. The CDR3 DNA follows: TGCAGTGCCCTGGGGCCGGCCAACGTCCTGACTTTC.